This TCR beta chain was identified in a study of OX40 agonist ivuxolimab in advanced cancers. Study conclusions and caveats: The 0.1-3.0 mg/kg partial responders had among the lowest clonal expansion. CD8+ T cells (on average) carried more expanded clones than CD4+ T cells.

Repertoires were generated with immunoSEQ multiplex PCR, while TCRdb's copy carries only in-frame clones and drops some. The data hold roughly 62,000 clones, with approximately 86% observed a single time. This CDR3 spans 15 amino acids. Germline V lookup: CDR1 SGDLS, CDR2 YYNGEE. Turning to this clone: Its antigen is undetermined. A read error may account for a junction end that differs from germline.

Sequencing was performed on CD4+ or CD8+ T cells sorted from blood, taken in a trial of the OX40 agonist ivuxolimab. The receptor was isolated from an adult with an advanced solid tumor such as melanoma, head and neck, liver or kidney cancer. The chain links TRBV9 to TRBJ1-6, with no clear D. The CDR3 DNA is TGTGCCAGCAGCGTAGAGGCCAGCCCCAATTTACCCCTCCACTTT. Amino acids: CASSVEASPNLPLHF.